The clone carrying this T cell receptor (beta chain) has only one observation. Its cognate antigen is unknown. The data were obtained in a study of cytomegalovirus exposure and HLA in healthy donors. Study-wide results and caveats: Some public TCRs appeared in many individuals, while most sequences were rare.

The CDR3 is made up of 16 amino acids. Germline V gene data show CDR1 as SGDLS and CDR2 as YYNGEE. After removal of 2 bases from V and 0 bases from J, the junction contained 6 bases not matched to a gene. PCR involved 60 Vbeta and 13 Jbeta primers. The table came from immunoSEQ multiplex PCR; TCRdb's copy has only in-frame clones and leaves some out. The sample yields hundreds of thousands of clones, around 80% seen once. Source material: PBMCs. The chain couples TRBV9 to TRBJ1-1; TRBD1 agrees at 8 bases. The sequence was obtained from a male donor in good health and CMV-seronegative. The CDR3 protein is CASSVGTGRMNTEAFF. CDR3 DNA sequence: TGTGCCAGCAGCGTCGGGACAGGAAGAATGAACACTGAAGCTTTCTTT.